This T cell receptor (beta chain) was sequenced in a study of cytomegalovirus exposure and HLA in healthy donors (dated by TCRdb to the late 2010s). Regarding the research as a whole: According to an earlier analysis of several hundred of the donors, about 179 million T cells yielded 117 million unique TCR beta sequences and more than 250 Gb of sequence data. An early release that covered about 600 HLA-typed donors contained approximately 290 gigabases of sequencing data and 65 million to 100 million unique TCR sequences. Among the roughly 380 genotyped donors, around 79% belonged to the genetic ancestry cluster associated with self-reported Caucasian donors. The study aimed to test whether signatures of past pathogen exposure could be identified by cataloging public T cell receptors. The study used immunosequencing to profile the T cell repertoires of around 600 subjects and linked those repertoires to cytomegalovirus serostatus. Along with the approximately 650-subject first cohort, a separate validation cohort of 120 different subjects was used. To predict cytomegalovirus infection status, the study brought together high-throughput TCR immunosequencing, statistical association of individual TCRs with disease status, and machine learning. A later analysis re-analyzed previously published TCR beta repertoires from 600 to 850 donors and added high-resolution HLA genotyping to study TCR occurrence patterns. Rather than using new phenotypic data, the later analysis identified candidate immune exposures from TCR beta sequences and from how often those sequences occurred across donors. An earlier analysis of around 540 of the donors applied high-throughput TCR beta sequencing to assess whether each TCR beta V gene segment acted as functional or pseudogenic. Alongside the repertoire data, information on donor age, sex, ethnicity and CMV serostatus was compiled. A later genetic analysis took genome-wide SNP genotypes for about three fifths of the 666 donors and used that subset as a discovery cohort. All discovery cohort repertoires had been generated on a single sequencing platform. Both class I and class II loci were covered by HLA typing, at four-digit resolution. Typing coverage varied by locus: 629-630 donors for A, B, C, DRB1 and DQB1; approximately 560 for DQA1; 606 for DPA1; roughly 450 for DPB1. Four to six DR-DQ haplotypes were handled as single units for association and clustering, since linkage in the cohort was strong. On average, around 230,000 unique TCR beta nucleotide sequences were sequenced per donor among 398 genotyped donors of the cohort, with around 19% of those sequences being non-productive.

Library construction relied on the immunoSEQ multiplex PCR assay. For the multiplex PCR, a mixture combining 60 forward primers for TCR Vbeta segments and 13 reverse primers for TCR Jbeta segments was used. Amplification of the CDR3 region of rearranged TCR beta genes was performed with a multiplex PCR assay on genomic DNA. Amplified TCR beta libraries were sequenced as 87-base-pair reads on the Illumina HiSeq System. The paper's data handling went like this. Across the 666 repertoires, a later analysis counted 75 million to 90 million unique TCR beta chains, around 10 million of which were shared by at least two donors. A nearest-neighbor algorithm error-corrected the raw reads and collapsed the reads into unique sequences, merging closely related sequences to remove PCR and sequencing errors. CDR3 sequences were aligned to IMGT reference sequences to assign V, D and J gene segments. For a sequence to be retained, a match of at least six nucleotides to both a V gene segment and a J gene segment was required. A rearrangement counted as productive if the CDR3 had no stop codons and remained in frame with V and J, and every other rearrangement counted as non-productive. CDR3 was defined by IMGT convention, running from the second conserved V-encoded cysteine to the conserved J-encoded phenylalanine. Sequences without an unambiguous match to a single V gene segment were excluded from the earlier analysis of 450 to 650 of the donors. An earlier analysis of fewer than 750 of the donors called V segments functional above 56.7% productive rearrangements and segregating when the between-donor standard deviation exceeded 5%. A statistical classification framework was built to diagnose cytomegalovirus status from the catalog of TCR beta chain sequences. A later analysis assigned V and J genes by comparing TCR nucleotide sequences with IMGT/GENE-DB human TR gene sequences. The TCRdist pipeline was used in a later analysis to assign CDR3 sequences and most-parsimonious VDJ recombination scenarios. In a later analysis, each TCR beta chain was defined by its CDR3 amino acid sequence together with its V-gene family, and reads without a unique V-gene family were excluded. In a later analysis, around 600 highly shared, low-generation-probability nucleotide sequences were removed to address suspected cross-contamination and a sequencing artifact. For each public chain, a later analysis derived a clonal expansion index from normalized ranks of inferred template counts within each repertoire. In a later analysis, generation probabilities were computed using a VDJ recombination model fitted to out-of-frame rearrangements, and the results were checked against IGoR. In a later analysis, hypergeometric tests were used to score TCR-TCR, TCR-HLA and TCR-CMV co-occurrence, with a repertoire-size bias correction applied to TCR pairs. To estimate false discovery rates, a later analysis permuted the HLA or CMV assignments 20 times. In a later analysis, co-occurring TCRs were grouped with DBSCAN, and TCRdist sequence similarity was added when clustering was performed within HLA-allele-positive subsets. Repertoires with fewer than 30,000 or more than 120,000 public chains were left out of co-occurrence clustering, as were roughly five repertoires with anomalous nucleotide sharing. TCRdb stores this immuneACCESS table with in-frame sequences only. Part of the clones is absent; in the studies checked, under half of the shortfall reflects unresolved V genes, and no reason is known for the rest. Clone size and V and J calls were adopted from that table, with D and trimming inferred from the DNA. The sample has about 130,000 clones on record, approximately 61% of them singletons. Jointly, the top ten make up more than 1.5% of the sample.

What the research found in general, with its limitations: Because some donors lacked HLA typing at each locus, the association tests relied only on the typed subset. It was suggested by the authors that the approach could potentially be generalized to other disease states and immunological phenotypes. In both the original and validation cohorts, the classifier was reported to diagnose cytomegalovirus status with high specificity and sensitivity. An association between a missense DCLRE1C variant and V-gene and J-gene trimming of TCR beta chains was found in a later genetic analysis and replicated in an independent cohort. Most TCR sequences were seen in very few donors, while some public TCRs were found in many individuals. Compared with equally common non-associated chains, HLA-associated TCR beta chains in a later analysis were more clonally expanded and had lower generation probabilities. The study listed 164 TCR beta chains as associated with cytomegalovirus. In vitro tests confirmed that a few of the cytomegalovirus-associated TCR beta chains recognize cytomegalovirus antigens. Assigning TCR associations to individual alleles was difficult when HLA alleles, especially DR and DQ, strongly co-occurred. A further reported finding was that TCR beta sequences accurately predicted the HLA-A and HLA-B alleles for most subjects in the first cohort. According to a later analysis, most CMV-associated TCR beta chains appeared to be HLA-restricted, and the HLA associations seemed to be driven largely by CMV exposure. The only immune exposure information available for the cohort was CMV serostatus. Roughly 17 rarely observed V segments, including chromosome 9 orphons, were excluded from the earlier analysis of 550 to 700 of the donors because counts were too low. Presence/absence analyses assumed roughly uniform sequencing depth across donors, an assumption that may not hold. This cohort had only TCR beta chains sequenced, and the lack of alpha or paired-chain data limited which features could be detected. In a later analysis, the rate of TCR association differed among HLA loci, with DRB1 alleles having the most associated TCRs and HLA-C alleles having the fewest. A later analysis reported that several top co-occurrence clusters appeared linked to parvovirus B19, influenza, CMV and Epstein-Barr virus. A group of highly shared sequence variants was considered likely to be a technical artifact of the sequencing pipeline. Compared with the approximately 700-donor mean, donors in an Asian-associated ancestry cluster had fewer N-insertions in productive TCRs, according to a later genetic analysis. Linkage disequilibrium might explain the correlated functional status among segregating V segments, but an unknown experimental factor could not be excluded. A later analysis associated 17,000 or so TCR beta sequences with specific HLA alleles at a false discovery rate of 0.05. Broadly in line with IMGT annotations, most TCR beta V segments showed up in productive rearrangements about 90% or about 30% of the time in an earlier analysis of around 550 of the donors. Some IMGT-functional V segments, including TRBV6-2 and TRBV6-3, could not be distinguished by the 87-base-pair reads and were therefore excluded.

The cohort comprised more than 550 healthy bone marrow donors. At the time of sampling, every cohort member was nominally healthy, though immune exposures that went unrecorded were likely present. Of the approximately 670 cohort members, about 270 had a positive CMV serostatus and about 400 had a negative one, while no CMV serostatus was recorded for the donor. Each donor provided a peripheral blood sample, and peripheral blood mononuclear cells were used for TCR beta sequencing. Genomic DNA was extracted from the blood cell samples with the Qiagen DNeasy Blood Extraction Kit. Details on this clone: Its antigen is still unknown. No much larger clone is present one base from it, and per-base qualities are unavailable.

CDR3 length: 14 amino acids, cysteine to phenylalanine. The sequence is cut down to CDR3 DNA, 42 bases in frame from base 1. CDR1 and CDR2 are drawn from the germline V gene: MDHEN, SYDVKM. V is clipped by 6 bases and J by 1 base, and the sequence between their germline boundaries is 10 bases long. Sequencing used PBMCs. The receptor's source is a human donor in good health. The V and J segments used are TRBV28 and TRBJ2-1; no confident D gene assignment can be made. The DNA reads as follows: TGTGCCAGCAGATTCAGTGTATCCTACAATGAGCAGTTCTTC. It is translated as CASRFSVSYNEQFF. Reference TRBV28 and TRBJ2-1 proteins supply the regions before and after the CDR3; the full variable domain is: DVKVTQSSRYLVKRTGEKVFLECVQDMDHENMFWYRQDPGLGLRLIYFSYDVKMKEKGDIPEGYSVSREKKERFSLILESASTNQTSMYLCASRFSVSYNEQFFGPGTRLTVL.